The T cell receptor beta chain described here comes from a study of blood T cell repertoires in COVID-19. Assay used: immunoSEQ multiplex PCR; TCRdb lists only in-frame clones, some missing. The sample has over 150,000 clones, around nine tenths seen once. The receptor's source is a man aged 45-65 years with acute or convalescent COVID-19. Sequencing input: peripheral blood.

CDR3 coding DNA: TGTGCCAGCAGCCAGCCCGGGCCGGGACAGGGGGGAGAGACCCAGTACTTC. It codes for CASSQPGPGQGGETQYF. The V and J genes are TRBV3-1 (or the pseudogene TRBV3-2) and TRBJ2-5; 11 bases are a match to TRBD1. The CDR3 is made up of 17 amino acids. Trimming cost V 3 bases and J 4 bases; bases outside gene matches: 10. Germline CDR1 is LGHDT and CDR2 is YNNKEL (reference sequence).